A selection of T cell receptor beta chains follows, all from one sample in a study of PD-1 blockade in classical Hodgkin lymphoma. Some clones are missing from TCRdb's copy, which holds only in-frame ones; the method was immunoSEQ multiplex PCR. The table shows over 9,500 clones, with roughly 80% occurring only once. The sequenced sample was peripheral blood mononuclear cells (PBMCs), obtained before the fourth cycle of nivolumab. The receptors stem from a human donor with classical Hodgkin lymphoma. Each CDR3 is given with its conserved first and last residue. The D gene is left open where the match is weak. Some rows mark clone size as missing; the rest say once, few, many or name a class of expanded clone.

J: TRBJ2-2; V: TRBV18; length: 14; D: TRBD2; size: NA; DNA: TGTGCCAGCTCAGCGACTCGGGGGGCCGGGGAGCTGTTTTTT; CDR3: CASSATRGAGELFF
J: TRBJ1-3; V: TRBV27; length: 20; D: TRBD1; size: NA; DNA: TGTGCCAGCAGTACTGATCGACAGGGTTGTAGGTCCCGGTCTGGAAACACCATATATTTT; CDR3: CASSTDRQGCRSRSGNTIYF
J: TRBJ2-1; V: TRBV27; length: 17; D: TRBD2; size: NA; DNA: TGTGCCAGCAGTTTAGGGGTAGCGGGGAGTTGGTACAATGAGCAGTTCTTC; CDR3: CASSLGVAGSWYNEQFF
J: TRBJ2-1; V: TRBV10-3; length: 14; D: TRBD2; size: NA; DNA: TGTGCCATCAGCCAGCGGGAGGGCCGGGATGAGCAGTTCTTC; CDR3: CAISQREGRDEQFF
J: TRBJ2-5; V: TRBV2; length: 12; D: NA; size: NA; DNA: TGTGCCAGCAGTGAAGGGGGGGAGACCCAGTACTTC; CDR3: CASSEGGETQYF
J: TRBJ2-7; V: TRBV18; length: 14; D: TRBD2; size: few; DNA: TGTGCCAGCTCGCTCCTAGCGGGAGCCTACGAGCAGTACTTC; CDR3: CASSLLAGAYEQYF
J: TRBJ1-4; V: TRBV15; length: 15; D: NA; size: NA; DNA: TGTGCCACCAGCAGAGAGAAAGGTCCCAATGAAAAACTGTTTTTT; CDR3: CATSREKGPNEKLFF
J: TRBJ1-1; V: TRBV10-3; length: 13; D: NA; size: NA; DNA: TGTGCCATCAGTGAGGCCTATAAGGGGGAAGCTTTCTTT; CDR3: CAISEAYKGEAFF
J: TRBJ2-7; V: TRBV4-2; length: 14; D: TRBD2; size: NA; DNA: TGTGCCAGCAGCCAAGGACTAGCGTCCTACGAGCAGTACTTC; CDR3: CASSQGLASYEQYF
J: TRBJ2-1; V: TRBV5-1; length: 15; D: TRBD1; size: NA; DNA: TGCGCCAGCAGCTTGGGACAGGGGGCCTACAATGAGCAGTTCTTC; CDR3: CASSLGQGAYNEQFF
J: TRBJ1-2; V: TRBV19; length: 15; D: NA; size: NA; DNA: TGTGCCAGTAGTCCCGCCGGGACTGTTTCCTATGGCTACACCTTC; CDR3: CASSPAGTVSYGYTF
J: TRBJ1-1; V: TRBV6-5; length: 13; D: NA; size: NA; DNA: TGTGCCAGCAGTTACAAGGGGGTCACTGAAGCTTTCTTT; CDR3: CASSYKGVTEAFF
J: TRBJ1-5; V: TRBV28; length: 16; D: NA; size: NA; DNA: TGTGCCAGCAGTATCCTAACAGGGCAGGGGAATCAGCCCCAGCATTTT; CDR3: CASSILTGQGNQPQHF
J: TRBJ1-2; V: TRBV6-1; length: 15; D: TRBD1; size: few; DNA: TGTGCCAGCAGTGAAGTTCTGGACAGGAACTATGGCTACACCTTC; CDR3: CASSEVLDRNYGYTF
J: TRBJ2-7; V: TRBV21-1; length: 16; D: NA; size: NA; DNA: TGTGCCAGCAGCAAAGGAGCGACGGGACAGGGGTTCGAGCAGTACTTC; CDR3: CASSKGATGQGFEQYF
J: TRBJ1-1; V: TRBV2; length: 14; D: TRBD1; size: NA; DNA: TGTGCCAGCAGACGACAGGGACAGAACACTGAAGCTTTCTTT; CDR3: CASRRQGQNTEAFF
J: TRBJ2-7; V: TRBV7-9; length: 14; D: NA; size: NA; DNA: TGTGCCAGCGGGCCCCCAGGCGCCCGTCCCGAGCAGTACTTC; CDR3: CASGPPGARPEQYF
J: TRBJ2-7; V: TRBV5-1; length: 13; D: NA; size: NA; DNA: TGCGCCAGCAGCCCGGACCTAGCGTACGAGCAGTACTTC; CDR3: CASSPDLAYEQYF
J: TRBJ2-1; V: TRBV6-5; length: 14; D: NA; size: NA; DNA: TGTGCCAGCAGTTTCCTGTCCTCCTACAATGAGCAGTTCTTC; CDR3: CASSFLSSYNEQFF
J: TRBJ1-1; V: TRBV25-1; length: 11; D: NA; size: NA; DNA: TGTGCCAGCAGAGAGGACACTGAAGCTTTCTTT; CDR3: CASREDTEAFF
J: TRBJ1-2; V: TRBV27; length: 13; D: NA; size: NA; DNA: TGTGCCAGCAGTTTAGAGGGCACCTATGGCTACACCTTC; CDR3: CASSLEGTYGYTF
J: TRBJ1-2; V: TRBV6-1; length: 14; D: NA; size: NA; DNA: TGTGCCAGCGCCCTCGTCGGGCCCAGGGGAGGCTACACCTTC; CDR3: CASALVGPRGGYTF
J: TRBJ2-5; V: TRBV20-1; length: 11; D: TRBD2; size: NA; DNA: TGCAGTGGGAGCGGGGGAGAGACCCAGTACTTC; CDR3: CSGSGGETQYF
J: TRBJ2-7; V: TRBV20-1; length: 10; D: NA; size: NA; DNA: TGCAGTGCTAGATCGGGGGAGCAGTACTTC; CDR3: CSARSGEQYF
J: TRBJ2-1; V: TRBV7-3; length: 15; D: NA; size: NA; DNA: TGTGCCAGCAGCTTGACGCCCTACTCCTACAATGAGCAGTTCTTC; CDR3: CASSLTPYSYNEQFF
J: TRBJ2-2; V: TRBV7-3; length: 17; D: TRBD1; size: NA; DNA: TGTGCCAGCAGCTTTATTCCGGGACAGGGGGCGGACGGGGAGCTGTTTTTT; CDR3: CASSFIPGQGADGELFF
J: TRBJ2-2; V: TRBV9; length: 13; D: NA; size: once; DNA: TGTGCCAGCACCATTGCGGACACCGGGGAGCTGTTTTTT; CDR3: CASTIADTGELFF
J: TRBJ2-7; V: TRBV29-1; length: 14; D: NA; size: NA; DNA: TGCAGCGTTGAAATGGGGAGTTGGGGCGGGGAGCAGTACTTC; CDR3: CSVEMGSWGGEQYF
J: TRBJ1-5; V: TRBV18; length: 16; D: TRBD1; size: NA; DNA: TGTGCCAGCTCATTACGGGACGGACAGGTCGCTCAGCCCCAGCATTTT; CDR3: CASSLRDGQVAQPQHF
J: TRBJ2-1; V: TRBV4-2; length: 13; D: NA; size: medium-sized; DNA: TGTGCCAGCAGCCAAGCGGGAGTGAGTGAGCAGTTCTTC; CDR3: CASSQAGVSEQFF
J: TRBJ1-5; V: TRBV9; length: 14; D: NA; size: NA; DNA: TGTGCCAGCAGTCAGGGGAATAGCAATCAGCCCCAGCATTTT; CDR3: CASSQGNSNQPQHF